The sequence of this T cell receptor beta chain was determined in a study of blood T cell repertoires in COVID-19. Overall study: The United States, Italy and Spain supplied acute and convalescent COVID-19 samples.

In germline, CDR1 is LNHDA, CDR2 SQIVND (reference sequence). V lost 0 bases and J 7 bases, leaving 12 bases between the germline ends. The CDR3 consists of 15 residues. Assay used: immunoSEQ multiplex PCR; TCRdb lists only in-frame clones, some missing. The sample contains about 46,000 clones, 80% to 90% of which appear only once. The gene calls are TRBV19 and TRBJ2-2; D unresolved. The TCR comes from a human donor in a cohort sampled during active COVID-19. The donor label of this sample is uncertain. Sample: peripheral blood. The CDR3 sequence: CASSIELIVVGELFF. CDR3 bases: TGTGCCAGTAGTATAGAACTAATCGTGGTCGGGGAGCTGTTTTTT.